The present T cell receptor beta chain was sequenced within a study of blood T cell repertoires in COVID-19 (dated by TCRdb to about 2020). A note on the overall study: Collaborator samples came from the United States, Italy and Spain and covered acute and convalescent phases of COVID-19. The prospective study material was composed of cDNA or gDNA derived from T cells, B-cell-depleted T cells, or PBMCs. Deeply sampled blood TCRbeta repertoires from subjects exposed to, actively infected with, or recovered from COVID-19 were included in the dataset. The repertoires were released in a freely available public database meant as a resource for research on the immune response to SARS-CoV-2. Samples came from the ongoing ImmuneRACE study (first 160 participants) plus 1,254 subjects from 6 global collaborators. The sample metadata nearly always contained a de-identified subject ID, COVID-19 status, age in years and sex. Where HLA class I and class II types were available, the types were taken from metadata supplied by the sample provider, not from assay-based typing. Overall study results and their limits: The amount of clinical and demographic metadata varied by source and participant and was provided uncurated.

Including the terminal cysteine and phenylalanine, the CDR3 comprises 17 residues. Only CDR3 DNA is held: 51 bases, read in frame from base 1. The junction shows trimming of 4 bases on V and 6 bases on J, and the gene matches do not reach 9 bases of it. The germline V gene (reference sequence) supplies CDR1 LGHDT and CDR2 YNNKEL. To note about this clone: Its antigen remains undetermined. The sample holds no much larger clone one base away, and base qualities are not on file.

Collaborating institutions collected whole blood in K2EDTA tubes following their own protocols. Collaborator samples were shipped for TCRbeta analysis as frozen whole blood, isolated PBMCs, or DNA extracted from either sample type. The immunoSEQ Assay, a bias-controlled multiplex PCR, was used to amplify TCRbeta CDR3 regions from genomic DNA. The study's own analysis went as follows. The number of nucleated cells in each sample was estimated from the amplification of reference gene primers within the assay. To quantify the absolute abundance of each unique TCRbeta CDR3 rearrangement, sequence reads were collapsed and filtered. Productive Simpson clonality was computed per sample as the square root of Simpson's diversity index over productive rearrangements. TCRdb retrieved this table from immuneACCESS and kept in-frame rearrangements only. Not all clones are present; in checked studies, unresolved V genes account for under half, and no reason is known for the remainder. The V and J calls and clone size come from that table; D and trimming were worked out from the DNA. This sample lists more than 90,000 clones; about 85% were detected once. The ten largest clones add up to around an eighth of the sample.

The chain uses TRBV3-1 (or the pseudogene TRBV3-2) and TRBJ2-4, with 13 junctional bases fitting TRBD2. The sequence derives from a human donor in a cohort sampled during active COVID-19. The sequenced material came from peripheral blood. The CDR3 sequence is CASSPQRLAGGRNIQYF. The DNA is TGTGCCAGCAGCCCCCAAAGACTAGCGGGGGGAAGAAACATTCAGTACTTC.